Given below is one T cell receptor (beta chain) in context. Antigen unknown. The entry originates in a study of blood T cells in healthy people across ages. Sample-barcoded 5' priming and a J-beta primer mix drove a second PCR of roughly 6 to 12 cycles. TCRdb ran MiXCR on the 5' RACE reads and lists one entry per CDR3 protein. The table has roughly 500,000 distinct CDR3 sequences, 25% to 30% seen once; the top ten hold 18%. Study-level points and caveats: The unsorted PBMCs prevented any conclusive comparison of naive versus antigen-experienced cells.

V lost 6 bases and J lost 2, with 11 bases in between. This CDR3 comprises 13 residues. It was roughly 10 milliliters of peripheral blood that were drawn from each donor. Samples had at least 6.5 million PBMCs isolated from them. The rearrangement uses TRBV12-3 or TRBV12-4 and TRBJ2-7; D unresolved. The TCR originated in a woman between 70 and 85 years old in good health. The specimen was blood. The chain's CDR3 is CASSLKSPYEQYF. The CDR3 region has the DNA TGTGCCAGCAGCCTGAAGAGCCCCTACGAGCAGTACTTC.